A selection of T cell receptor beta chains follows, all from one sample in a study of shared clonotypes between healthy human individuals. Method: immunoSEQ multiplex PCR; TCRdb's copy keeps in-frame clones and lacks some. The data contain fewer than 650,000 clones, around 81% of them singletons. Sequencing was done on a sample of PBMCs. The receptors were sampled from a woman between 40 and 55 years old in good health. Some clones in this sample may be carry-over from other donors' samples. Both conserved end residues are part of each CDR3. A D gene is named only where the DNA matches it firmly. Clone size is not always given. Where it is, it says once, few, many or a class for expanded clones.

v_call: TRBV11-2; j_call: TRBJ2-1; d_call: TRBD2; clone_size: NA; cdr3_nt: TGTGCCAGCAGCCCGCCGGGACTATTCTACAATGAGCAGTTCTTC; cdr3_aa: CASSPPGLFYNEQFF
v_call: TRBV5-6; j_call: TRBJ2-7; d_call: NA; clone_size: NA; cdr3_nt: TGTGCCAGCAGCTTCCGGGCTCCCCTTTCTAGCTCCTACGAGCAGTACTTC; cdr3_aa: CASSFRAPLSSSYEQYF
v_call: TRBV7-9; j_call: TRBJ2-3; d_call: NA; clone_size: NA; cdr3_nt: TGTGCCAGCAGCCGGGGCGGGAGCACAGATACGCAGTATTTT; cdr3_aa: CASSRGGSTDTQYF
v_call: TRBV11-2; j_call: TRBJ2-2; d_call: NA; clone_size: many; cdr3_nt: TGTGCCAGCAGCTTCAGGGGCCTCGGAGGGGAGCTGTTTTTT; cdr3_aa: CASSFRGLGGELFF
v_call: TRBV2; j_call: TRBJ1-1; d_call: TRBD1; clone_size: NA; cdr3_nt: TGTGCCAGCAGTGCCGGACAGGTGAAACCCACTGAAGCTTTCTTT; cdr3_aa: CASSAGQVKPTEAFF
v_call: TRBV30; j_call: TRBJ1-4; d_call: TRBD1; clone_size: few; cdr3_nt: TGTGCCCGTGAGGACCGTACAGGGGATGAAAAACTGTTTTTT; cdr3_aa: CAREDRTGDEKLFF
v_call: TRBV27; j_call: TRBJ2-2; d_call: NA; clone_size: NA; cdr3_nt: TGTGCCAGCAGTAGACCACCCACCGGGGAGCTGTTTTTT; cdr3_aa: CASSRPPTGELFF
v_call: TRBV28; j_call: TRBJ1-2; d_call: TRBD1; clone_size: few; cdr3_nt: TGTGCCAGCAGTTTATTAACAGGGGGGTACGGCTACACCTTC; cdr3_aa: CASSLLTGGYGYTF
v_call: TRBV4-1; j_call: TRBJ2-1; d_call: NA; clone_size: NA; cdr3_nt: TGCGCCAGCAGCCCGAGGGCCTTAGGGGGGCCCCACAATGAGCAGTTCTTC; cdr3_aa: CASSPRALGGPHNEQFF
v_call: TRBV5-1; j_call: TRBJ1-1; d_call: TRBD1; clone_size: NA; cdr3_nt: TGCGCCAGCAGCCCGGGACAGGGACGGGTGGGAGAAGCTTTCTTT; cdr3_aa: CASSPGQGRVGEAFF
v_call: TRBV5-6; j_call: TRBJ2-5; d_call: NA; clone_size: NA; cdr3_nt: TGTGCCAGCAGTCTGTCCGGGGAGACCCAGTACTTC; cdr3_aa: CASSLSGETQYF
v_call: TRBV2; j_call: TRBJ2-2; d_call: TRBD2; clone_size: NA; cdr3_nt: TGTGCCAGCACCCGGACTAGCGGGGGCCCGAACACCGGGGAGCTGTTTTTT; cdr3_aa: CASTRTSGGPNTGELFF
v_call: TRBV5-4; j_call: TRBJ1-1; d_call: NA; clone_size: NA; cdr3_nt: TGTGCCAGCACCCCGCGGGGGGGCTGGACTGAAGCTTTCTTT; cdr3_aa: CASTPRGGWTEAFF
v_call: TRBV25-1; j_call: TRBJ1-1; d_call: NA; clone_size: NA; cdr3_nt: TGTGCCAGCAGTGAGTTGGCGGGCTCCGGCACTGAAGCTTTCTTT; cdr3_aa: CASSELAGSGTEAFF
v_call: TRBV11-2; j_call: TRBJ2-7; d_call: NA; clone_size: NA; cdr3_nt: TGTGCCAGCAGACGAGACCGAGATGCGCAGTACTTC; cdr3_aa: CASRRDRDAQYF
v_call: TRBV28; j_call: TRBJ2-1; d_call: NA; clone_size: once; cdr3_nt: TGTGCCAGCAGTCCACCCCTTTTGGCGGGATTACCTAATGAGCAGTTCTTC; cdr3_aa: CASSPPLLAGLPNEQFF
v_call: TRBV30; j_call: TRBJ1-1; d_call: TRBD1; clone_size: once; cdr3_nt: TGTGCCTGGCGGGCAGGGGGGAACACTGAAGCTTTCTTT; cdr3_aa: CAWRAGGNTEAFF
v_call: TRBV6-1; j_call: TRBJ2-7; d_call: TRBD1; clone_size: NA; cdr3_nt: TGTGCCAGCAGTGAGGACAGGGGGCGTTGGCAGTACTTC; cdr3_aa: CASSEDRGRWQYF
v_call: TRBV19; j_call: TRBJ1-1; d_call: NA; clone_size: NA; cdr3_nt: TGTGCCAGTAGTATTGATGGAGTAATGAACACTGAAGCTTTCTTT; cdr3_aa: CASSIDGVMNTEAFF
v_call: TRBV4-2; j_call: TRBJ2-3; d_call: TRBD2; clone_size: NA; cdr3_nt: TGTGCCAGCAGCCAATTTGCGGGAGGGGGCACAGATACGCAGTATTTT; cdr3_aa: CASSQFAGGGTDTQYF
v_call: TRBV4-3; j_call: TRBJ2-7; d_call: NA; clone_size: NA; cdr3_nt: TGCGCCAGCAGCCAAGATTTCGCCAGCTACGAGCAGTACTTC; cdr3_aa: CASSQDFASYEQYF
v_call: TRBV27; j_call: TRBJ2-3; d_call: TRBD2; clone_size: NA; cdr3_nt: TGTGCCAGCAGTCAGGGACTAGCGGGAGTTATAACAGATACGCAGTATTTT; cdr3_aa: CASSQGLAGVITDTQYF
v_call: TRBV6-9; j_call: TRBJ1-2; d_call: NA; clone_size: once; cdr3_nt: TGTGCCAGCAGTCCCCAGAGGACGCCCCATGGCTACACCTTC; cdr3_aa: CASSPQRTPHGYTF
v_call: TRBV4-1; j_call: TRBJ2-7; d_call: TRBD2; clone_size: NA; cdr3_nt: TGCGCCAGCAGACTCGGGACTAGCGGGAGTTACGAGCAGTACTTC; cdr3_aa: CASRLGTSGSYEQYF
v_call: TRBV15; j_call: TRBJ1-1; d_call: NA; clone_size: NA; cdr3_nt: TGTGCCATGTCTTTTACGGAGAACACTATAGCCTTCTTT; cdr3_aa: CAMSFTENTIAFF
v_call: TRBV9; j_call: TRBJ2-1; d_call: NA; clone_size: NA; cdr3_nt: TGTGCCAGCAGCGTAGGGACGGGCGGGCCATTGCATGAGCAGTTCTTC; cdr3_aa: CASSVGTGGPLHEQFF
v_call: TRBV7-9; j_call: TRBJ2-1; d_call: TRBD1; clone_size: NA; cdr3_nt: TGTGCCAGCAGCGTAGGTAGGCCGGGACAGGGGGCCTCCGAGCAGTTCTTC; cdr3_aa: CASSVGRPGQGASEQFF
v_call: TRBV18; j_call: TRBJ2-1; d_call: TRBD1; clone_size: NA; cdr3_nt: TGTGCCAGCTCACTGGACAGGGGCGTCTACAATGAGCAGTTCTTC; cdr3_aa: CASSLDRGVYNEQFF
v_call: TRBV18; j_call: TRBJ1-5; d_call: NA; clone_size: once; cdr3_nt: TGTGCCAGCTCACCTATCGCAGCTAGCAATCAGCCCCAGCATTTT; cdr3_aa: CASSPIAASNQPQHF
v_call: TRBV10-3; j_call: TRBJ2-7; d_call: NA; clone_size: NA; cdr3_nt: TGTGCCACCCTAAGGCAGGGGACCTCCTACGAGCAGTACTTC; cdr3_aa: CATLRQGTSYEQYF
v_call: TRBV6-4; j_call: TRBJ2-3; d_call: NA; clone_size: NA; cdr3_nt: TGTGCCAGCAGTGAAACGAGCGGAGTGGCGCAGTATTTT; cdr3_aa: CASSETSGVAQYF
v_call: TRBV7-9; j_call: TRBJ1-1; d_call: NA; clone_size: few; cdr3_nt: TGTGCCAGCAGCTTAGTCATCGTAGGAACTGAAGCTTTCTTT; cdr3_aa: CASSLVIVGTEAFF
v_call: TRBV7-3; j_call: TRBJ1-1; d_call: NA; clone_size: NA; cdr3_nt: TGTGCCAGCAGCTTAACCCCCGCGGCATCTGAAGCTTTCTTT; cdr3_aa: CASSLTPAASEAFF
v_call: TRBV5-1; j_call: TRBJ1-4; d_call: NA; clone_size: NA; cdr3_nt: TGCGCCAGCAGCACGACAGGCGGCGGGGGCATTGAAAAACTGTTTTTT; cdr3_aa: CASSTTGGGGIEKLFF
v_call: TRBV6-5; j_call: TRBJ1-3; d_call: NA; clone_size: NA; cdr3_nt: TGTGCCAGCAAACCCGACGGCAGCTCTGGAAACACCATATATTTT; cdr3_aa: CASKPDGSSGNTIYF
v_call: TRBV21-1; j_call: TRBJ1-2; d_call: NA; clone_size: NA; cdr3_nt: TGTGCCAGCAGCAAAGCATGCGGTGGTTCTAACTATGGCTACACCTTC; cdr3_aa: CASSKACGGSNYGYTF
v_call: TRBV5-1; j_call: TRBJ2-1; d_call: TRBD1; clone_size: NA; cdr3_nt: TGCGCCAGCAGCTTTGATCCAGGGGGACACAATGAGCAGTTCTTC; cdr3_aa: CASSFDPGGHNEQFF
v_call: TRBV28; j_call: TRBJ1-2; d_call: NA; clone_size: many; cdr3_nt: TGTGCCAGCAGATCCCCCGCGGGAGGGTGGGGCTACACCTTC; cdr3_aa: CASRSPAGGWGYTF
v_call: TRBV10-3; j_call: TRBJ2-1; d_call: TRBD1; clone_size: NA; cdr3_nt: TGTGCCATCAGTGAGCCTGACAGGGAATCCTGGTTCTTC; cdr3_aa: CAISEPDRESWFF
v_call: TRBV18; j_call: TRBJ2-2; d_call: NA; clone_size: NA; cdr3_nt: TGTGCCAGCTCACAGTCCGGGAGCACCGGGGAGCTGTTTTTT; cdr3_aa: CASSQSGSTGELFF
v_call: TRBV9; j_call: TRBJ2-1; d_call: NA; clone_size: many; cdr3_nt: TGTGCCAGCAGCGTAGCAGGGAGCAATGAGCAGTTCTTC; cdr3_aa: CASSVAGSNEQFF
v_call: TRBV7-3; j_call: TRBJ2-2; d_call: NA; clone_size: NA; cdr3_nt: TGTGCCAGCAGCCCCAAGAACACCGGGGAGCTGTTTTTT; cdr3_aa: CASSPKNTGELFF
v_call: TRBV9; j_call: TRBJ2-2; d_call: NA; clone_size: NA; cdr3_nt: TGTGCCAGCAGCGTAAGGCAGGTTCACGGGGAGCTGTTTTTT; cdr3_aa: CASSVRQVHGELFF
v_call: TRBV9; j_call: TRBJ1-4; d_call: TRBD1; clone_size: NA; cdr3_nt: TGTGCCAGCAGCGGTGACAGGGGTTCGGCTAATGAAAAACTGTTTTTT; cdr3_aa: CASSGDRGSANEKLFF
v_call: TRBV10-2; j_call: TRBJ2-3; d_call: TRBD2; clone_size: few; cdr3_nt: TGCGCCAGCAGGGCAAGACTAGCGGAGGGGCGGAATACGCAGTATTTT; cdr3_aa: CASRARLAEGRNTQYF
v_call: TRBV7-7; j_call: TRBJ2-1; d_call: NA; clone_size: NA; cdr3_nt: TGTGCTAGCAGCCTAGCAGTGAGCTCCTACAATGAGCAGTTCTTC; cdr3_aa: CASSLAVSSYNEQFF